This T cell receptor beta chain was identified during a study of shared clonotypes between healthy human individuals. Study background: CD4 naive cells filled three plates per donor, CD4 memory three, CD8 naive two and CD8 memory one. Findings and caveats of the study: Clonotypes that were shared across several donors made up around 5% of naive CD4 clonotypes. Blood was the only sampled material, and tissue repertoires likely differ.

Note on this clone: Its antigen remains unidentified.

Using immunoSEQ multiplex PCR, the repertoire was profiled, and TCRdb retains in-frame clones only, with some absent. The data contain 2 million to 2.5 million clones, about 95% of them singletons. Naive-designated CD8 cells lacked CD45RO, were positively enriched for CCR7, and omitted terminally differentiated effector memory CD45RA+ cells. There were no recent acute infections or vaccinations among the donors, who were healthy HIV-negative adults. This clonotype was sampled from a man aged 18 to 29 in good health. What was sequenced was naive CD8+ T cells sorted from blood.

The CDR3 loop is CASSQRDSLNTEAFF. The CDR3 nucleotides are TGTGCCAGCAGCCAGCGGGACAGCTTGAACACTGAAGCTTTCTTT. This chain links TRBV7-6 with TRBJ1-1; 7 bases agree with TRBD1. The CDR3 extends over 15 amino acids. J was trimmed by 0 bases and V by 5 bases; bases with no gene match: 6. Per the germline V gene, CDR1 is SGHVS and CDR2 is FNYEAQ.